This entry lists 27 T cell receptor beta chains sequenced from one sample in a study of T cell responses to AZD1222 COVID-19 vaccine. Sequencing was performed with immunoSEQ multiplex PCR; in TCRdb, only in-frame clones are kept and a portion is missing. The sample includes more than 150,000 clones, 70% to 90% seen only once; the top ten take 20% to 30%. The sample was peripheral blood, taken 28 days after the second AZD1222 dose. All receptors derive from an adult who received the AZD1222 COVID-19 vaccine.

The V and J genes are TRBV7-2 and TRBJ2-1, with D maybe TRBD1 (6 bases). CDR3 length equals 14 residues. Germline-derived CDR1 and CDR2 are SGHTA and FQGNSA. V was cut by 5 bases and J by 8 bases, with 16 bases left in between. The CDR3 sequence is CASSPTGGADEQFF. In DNA form, the CDR3 reads TGTGCCAGCAGCCCGACAGGTGGAGCGGATGAGCAGTTCTTC.

The rearrangement joins TRBV7-2 to TRBJ2-1; D uncertain. Germline CDR1 is SGHTA and CDR2 is FQGNSA. Trimming removed 3 bases at V and 5 bases at J, with 5 bases between. The CDR3 is 12 residues long. CDR3 amino acids: CASSFRNNEQFF. Written as DNA, the CDR3 is TGTGCCAGCAGCTTCAGAAACAATGAGCAGTTCTTC.

The CDR3 DNA reads TGTGCCAGCAGTCCCCCGGGACGGACGTATGGCTACACCTTC. It codes for CASSPPGRTYGYTF. V gene TRBV28 combines with J gene TRBJ1-2; a possible D gene is TRBD1 (5 bases). V was shortened by 5 bases and J by 5 bases, with 15 bases between the two germline ends. In germline, CDR1 is MDHEN, CDR2 SYDVKM. CDR3 length: 14 amino acids.

The V call is TRBV10-3, the J call TRBJ1-1; no clear D gene. Germline V gene sequence: CDR1 ENHRY, CDR2 SYGVKD. V was shortened by 3 bases and J by 4 bases, with 15 bases between the two germline ends. This CDR3 spans 15 amino acids. Written as DNA, the CDR3 is TGTGCCATCAGTGACAGTTCGAACAGCTTCACTGAAGCTTTCTTT. This sequence encodes CAISDSSNSFTEAFF.

The CDR3 sequence is CASSLGTATDTQYF. The CDR3 bases are TGTGCCAGCAGCCTAGGGACAGCCACAGATACGCAGTATTTT. The gene calls are TRBV4-2 and TRBJ2-3, with 7 bases fitting TRBD1. The CDR3 covers 14 residues. Germline CDR1 is LGHNA and CDR2 is YNFKEQ. The V and J ends lost 4 bases and 2 bases, in that order; junction bases with no gene match: 3.

The chain recombines TRBV19 with TRBJ1-6; 8 nucleotides line up with TRBD1. The germline V gene encodes CDR1 LNHDA and CDR2 SQIVND (reference sequence). This CDR3 spans 15 amino acids. The junction had 8 bases not matched to a gene; V was cut back by 6 bases and J by 7 bases. The CDR3 DNA sequence: TGTGCCAGTAGGGGACAGGCATCTAACAATTCACCCCTCCACTTT. Its translation is CASRGQASNNSPLHF.

The chain joins TRBV2 to TRBJ1-1; possibly TRBD1 for D (6 bases). V lost 8 bases and J 4 bases, leaving 14 bases between the germline ends. CDR1 SNHLY and CDR2 FYNNEI come from the germline V gene. This CDR3 contains 13 residues. This CDR3 reads CASPVRGGTEAFF. DNA of the CDR3: TGTGCCAGCCCGGTCAGGGGAGGCACTGAAGCTTTCTTT.

V and J are TRBV10-3 and TRBJ2-7, with 10 bases fitting TRBD1. This CDR3 contains 16 residues. Losses at the gene ends were 6 bases for V and 4 bases for J; bases not matched to a gene: 12. The germline V gene has CDR1 ENHRY and CDR2 SYGVKD. CDR3 in amino acids: CAISGGPGTGVYEQYF. DNA of the CDR3: TGTGCCATCAGCGGGGGTCCCGGGACAGGGGTTTACGAGCAGTACTTC.

V gene TRBV28 combines with J gene TRBJ2-7, with D uncertain. CDR3 length: 11 amino acids. V was trimmed by 9 bases and J by 1 base, leaving 7 bases between them. Germline-derived CDR1 and CDR2 are MDHEN and SYDVKM. CDR3 sequence: CASLSSYEQYF. CDR3 nucleotides: TGTGCCAGTCTAAGTTCCTACGAGCAGTACTTC.

The chain carries TRBV5-1 and TRBJ1-5; a possible D gene is TRBD1 (5 bases). The CDR3 contains 15 residues. Trimming pared 0 bases from V and 6 bases from J, leaving 13 bases between. Germline lookup yields CDR1 SGHRS and CDR2 YFSETQ. CDR3 DNA sequence: TGCGCCAGCAGCTTGGACGCAGGGCCGGGTCAGCCCCAGCATTTT. Its protein product is CASSLDAGPGQPQHF.

V is TRBV18 and J is TRBJ2-2, with D unclear. Trimming removed 1 base from V and 3 bases from J, with 9 bases in between. Germline V gene data show CDR1 as KGHSH and CDR2 as LQKENI. This CDR3 is 15 amino acids long. CDR3 in DNA: TGTGCCAGCTCACCACTGGACGGGTACACCGGGGAGCTGTTTTTT. This codes for CASSPLDGYTGELFF.

The chain carries TRBV27 and TRBJ2-1; D might be TRBD2 (6 bases). This CDR3 comprises 17 residues. V was shortened by 6 bases and J by 4 bases, with 22 bases between the two germline ends. CDR1 and CDR2 from the germline V gene are MNHEY and SMNVEV (reference sequence). CDR3 in DNA: TGTGCCAGCAGCAACGCCCCAATAGCGGCCTTGTACAATGAGCAGTTCTTC. Protein sequence: CASSNAPIAALYNEQFF.

The chain couples TRBV7-9 to TRBJ1-2; D not certain. The CDR3 has 12 residues. The ends were cut back, 5 bases at V and 7 bases at J, with 11 bases in the middle. The germline gives CDR1 SEHNR, CDR2 FQNEAQ (reference sequence). CDR3 in amino acids: CASSPGTSGYTF. Here the CDR3 DNA reads TGTGCCAGCAGCCCAGGAACCTCTGGCTACACCTTC.

Turning to this clone: The same CDR3 also results from other DNA sequences found in this sample. J is TRBJ2-4 and V is TRBV28; D gene ambiguous. The germline V gene has CDR1 MDHEN and CDR2 SYDVKM. The V and J ends lost 2 bases and 0 bases respectively, with 11 bases between them. The CDR3 loop spans 16 amino acids. The CDR3 DNA sequence: TGTGCCAGCAGTTTACCAGGAAGCCTAGCCAAAAACATTCAGTACTTC. Protein: CASSLPGSLAKNIQYF.

The chain employs TRBV6-5 and TRBJ2-7, with D tentatively TRBD1 (6 bases). V was shortened by 6 bases and J by 2 bases, with 11 bases between the two germline ends. Germline lookup yields CDR1 MNHEY and CDR2 SVGAGI. This CDR3 contains 13 residues. This CDR3 is CASRQTGTYEQYF. As DNA, the CDR3 is TGTGCCAGCAGACAGACAGGAACCTACGAGCAGTACTTC.

J is TRBJ2-7 and V is TRBV9, with D hard to call. There are 14 residues in the CDR3. With 0 bases removed from V and 1 base from J, the gap between germline ends came to 8 bases. Per the germline V gene, CDR1 is SGDLS and CDR2 is YYNGEE. The CDR3 nucleotides are TGTGCCAGCAGCGTAGCTTTGCTATCCTACGAGCAGTACTTC. This translates into CASSVALLSYEQYF.

This rearrangement joins TRBV5-1 to TRBJ1-1; 10 bases are a match to TRBD1. CDR1 SGHRS and CDR2 YFSETQ come from the germline V gene. The V segment lost 5 bases and the J segment 4 bases; nucleotides outside the gene matches: 11. This CDR3 is 16 amino acids long. The CDR3: CASRTGTGDIGTEAFF. The CDR3 DNA is TGCGCCAGCAGGACCGGGACAGGGGACATTGGCACTGAAGCTTTCTTT. Combining the CDR3 with reference TRBV5-1 and TRBJ1-1 gives the whole variable domain KAGVTQTPRYLIKTRGQQVTLSCSPISGHRSVSWYQQTPGQGLQFLFEYFSETQRNKGNFPGRFSGRQFSNSRSEMNVSTLELGDSALYLCASRTGTGDIGTEAFFGQGTRLTVV.

The chain uses TRBV7-2 and TRBJ1-6; no definite D call. This CDR3 is built from 16 residues. The V gene's germline CDR1 is SGHTA and CDR2 FQGNSA. V was trimmed by 2 bases and J by 0 bases, leaving 8 bases between them. CDR3 in amino acids: CASSLFRASYNSPLHF. The CDR3 coding sequence is TGTGCCAGCAGCTTATTTCGAGCCTCCTATAATTCACCCCTCCACTTT.

The V gene is TRBV6-5, the J gene TRBJ2-3, with TRBD2 matching 13 bases. The V gene's germline CDR1 is MNHEY and CDR2 SVGAGI. CDR3 length: 13 residues. Trimming removed 6 bases from V and 6 bases from J; junction bases left unmatched: 0. Here the CDR3 reads CASRTSGRDTQYF. In DNA form, the CDR3 reads TGTGCCAGCAGGACTAGCGGGAGGGATACGCAGTATTTT.

The chain recombines TRBV7-2 with TRBJ1-3; D gene ambiguous. The ends were cut back, 1 base at V and 1 base at J, with 5 bases in the middle. This CDR3 has 14 residues. Germline values: CDR1 SGHTA, CDR2 FQGNSA. CDR3 bases: TGTGCCAGCAGCTTAGTGGGGTCTGGAAACACCATATATTTT. Protein sequence: CASSLVGSGNTIYF. The variable domain in full, with the rest retrieved from reference TRBV7-2 and TRBJ1-3, is GAGVSQSPSNKVTEKGKDVELRCDPISGHTALYWYRQSLGQGLEFLIYFQGNSAPDKSGLPSDRFSAERTGGSVSTLTIQRTQQEDSAVYLCASSLVGSGNTIYFGEGSWLTVV.

This sequence joins TRBV5-5 and TRBJ1-5; 7 bases map to TRBD1. From germline, CDR1 is SGHKS and CDR2 YYEKEE (reference sequence). The V and J ends lost 2 bases and 6 bases, in that order; junction bases with no gene match: 8. The CDR3 is made up of 15 amino acids. Here the CDR3 reads CASSFATGAGQPQHF. In DNA form, the CDR3 reads TGTGCCAGCAGCTTCGCTACAGGGGCGGGTCAGCCCCAGCATTTT.

The V call is TRBV7-8, the J call TRBJ2-2, with 8 bases identical to TRBD2. The germline V gene encodes CDR1 SGHVS and CDR2 FQNEAQ. CDR3 length: 15 amino acids. The V segment lost 1 base and the J segment 6 bases; nucleotides outside the gene matches: 4. The CDR3 DNA follows: TGTGCCAGCAGCTTAGTCCGGGAGGGGGCCGGGGAGCTGTTTTTT. It specifies CASSLVREGAGELFF.

This clone appeared a single time. The chain joins TRBV5-1 to TRBJ1-6; D perhaps matches TRBD1 (6 bases). The CDR3 runs 15 residues. V lost 2 bases and J lost 5, with 11 bases in between. Looked up from germline, CDR1 is SGHRS and CDR2 is YFSETQ. This chain's CDR3 is CASSFNRVNNSPLHF. The CDR3 DNA follows: TGCGCCAGCAGCTTCAACAGGGTTAATAATTCACCCCTCCACTTT.

The chain has TRBV5-1 and TRBJ1-1; D is unresolved. There are 11 residues in the CDR3. Trimming took 5 bases from V and 1 from J, leaving 3 bases between them. Germline CDR1 reads SGHRS; CDR2 reads YFSETQ. This CDR3 is CASRQNTEAFF. DNA for the CDR3: TGCGCCAGCAGACAGAACACTGAAGCTTTCTTT.

This clone was detected a few times. This chain joins TRBV5-1 and TRBJ2-7, with a possible D match to TRBD2 (6 bases). V lost 4 bases and J 7 bases, leaving 18 bases between the germline ends. CDR3 length: 14 residues. CDR1 and CDR2 from the germline V gene are SGHRS and YFSETQ. The DNA of the CDR3 is TGCGCCAGCAGCGGGACCGCGGGAACGGGGGAGCAGTACTTC. This translates into CASSGTAGTGEQYF. The variable domain in full, completed from reference TRBV5-1 and TRBJ2-7, reads KAGVTQTPRYLIKTRGQQVTLSCSPISGHRSVSWYQQTPGQGLQFLFEYFSETQRNKGNFPGRFSGRQFSNSRSEMNVSTLELGDSALYLCASSGTAGTGEQYFGPGTRLTVT.

The chain combines TRBV4-2 with TRBJ1-5; possibly TRBD1 for D (6 bases). Germline values: CDR1 LGHNA, CDR2 YNFKEQ. The CDR3 spans 15 residues. The germline V and J ends were trimmed by 0 bases and 7 bases, with 13 bases remaining between them. The CDR3 region has the DNA TGTGCCAGCAGCCAAGAAAGGGGGGCTAGACAGCCCCAGCATTTT. Translating it yields CASSQERGARQPQHF.

V is TRBV2 and J is TRBJ2-5, with TRBD1 identical over 7 bases. CDR1 is SNHLY and CDR2 is FYNNEI in the germline V gene. The CDR3 length is 11 residues. With 8 bases clipped from V and 13 bases from J, the junction kept 10 bases outside the gene matches. The CDR3: CASAGDRWWYF. CDR3 in DNA: TGTGCCAGCGCCGGGGACAGATGGTGGTACTTC. Combining the CDR3 with reference TRBV2 and TRBJ2-5 gives the whole variable domain EPEVTQTPSHQVTQMGQEVILRCVPISNHLYFYWYRQILGQKVEFLVSFYNNEISEKSEIFDDQFSVERPDGSNFTLKIRSTKLEDSAMYFCASAGDRWWYFGPGTRLLVL.